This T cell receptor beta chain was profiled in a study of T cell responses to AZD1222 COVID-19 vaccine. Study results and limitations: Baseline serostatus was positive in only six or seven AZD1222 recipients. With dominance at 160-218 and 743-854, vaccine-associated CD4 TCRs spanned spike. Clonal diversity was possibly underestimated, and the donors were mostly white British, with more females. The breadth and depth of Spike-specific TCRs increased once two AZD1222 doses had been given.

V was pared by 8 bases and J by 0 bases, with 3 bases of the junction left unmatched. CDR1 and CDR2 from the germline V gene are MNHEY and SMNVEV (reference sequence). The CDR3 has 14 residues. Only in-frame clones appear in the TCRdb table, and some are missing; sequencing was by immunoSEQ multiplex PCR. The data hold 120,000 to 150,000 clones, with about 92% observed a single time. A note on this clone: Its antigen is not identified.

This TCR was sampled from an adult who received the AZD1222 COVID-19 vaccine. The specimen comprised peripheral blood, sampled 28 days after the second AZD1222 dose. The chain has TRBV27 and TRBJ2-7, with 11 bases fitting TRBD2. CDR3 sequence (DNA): TGTGCCAGCTGGGGACTAGCGGACTCCTACGAGCAGTACTTC. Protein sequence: CASWGLADSYEQYF.